Below are 10 T cell receptor beta chains sequenced from a single sample in a study of T cell responses to AZD1222 COVID-19 vaccine. Generated by immunoSEQ multiplex PCR, the TCRdb table keeps only in-frame clones and is missing some. The profile shows over 150,000 clones, about 90% of them singletons. The source was peripheral blood, collected on day 0 of AZD1222 vaccination. The receptors here all came from an adult in good health.

The rearrangement joins TRBV4-3 to TRBJ1-2; perhaps TRBD1 as D (5 bases). CDR1 and CDR2 (germline): LGHNA, YSLEER. CDR3 length equals 15 residues. The V end was cut by 1 base, the J end by 3 bases, with 12 bases between. CDR3 coding DNA: TGCGCCAGCAGCCAAGGAGTCCCAGGGTACTATGGCTACACCTTC. Translating it yields CASSQGVPGYYGYTF.

The rearrangement uses TRBV6-5 and TRBJ1-1; no definite D call. Germline V gives CDR1 MNHEY, CDR2 SVGAGI. V lost 9 bases and J lost 6, with 20 bases in between. The CDR3 spans 14 residues. The CDR3 DNA sequence: TGTGCCAGTCGGAGGGAGACTACATGGTCTGAAGCTTTCTTT. Translation gives CASRRETTWSEAFF.

This clone was observed a single time. The CDR3, as DNA: TGTGCCAGCGGGGCGATGGGAAATCAGCCCCAGCATTTT. It yields the protein CASGAMGNQPQHF. This sequence joins TRBV7-3 and TRBJ1-5; D might be TRBD1 (5 bases). V lost 8 bases and J 4 bases, leaving 12 bases between the germline ends. Germline assignment: CDR1 SGHTA and CDR2 FQGTGA. The CDR3 is 13 amino acids.

The chain has TRBV28 and TRBJ1-6, with a weak D call TRBD1 (5 bases). The germline V gene has CDR1 MDHEN and CDR2 SYDVKM. The CDR3 is 16 amino acids. V lost 3 bases, J lost 2 bases, and 11 bases lay in between. The CDR3 DNA reads as TGTGCCAGCAGTTTTGGGGGGGATCCCTATAATTCACCCCTCCACTTT. It yields the protein CASSFGGDPYNSPLHF.

The chain has TRBV9 and TRBJ1-6; unclear D gene. Trimming removed 4 bases from V and 5 bases from J, with 16 bases in between. The CDR3 is 16 amino acids. Germline CDR1 is SGDLS and CDR2 is YYNGEE. The CDR3 nucleotides read TGTGCCAGCAGCTCGGTTGGGCAGGCCAATAATTCACCCCTCCACTTT. Its protein is CASSSVGQANNSPLHF.

This rearrangement joins TRBV7-2 to TRBJ2-1, with 11 bases aligning to TRBD2. The CDR3 runs 17 residues. Germline V gene data show CDR1 as SGHTA and CDR2 as FQGNSA. V was clipped by 1 base and J by 3 bases; unmatched bases: 5. The CDR3 DNA reads as TGTGCCAGCAGCTTAGTGGGGACTAGCGGCTTCTACAATGAGCAGTTCTTC. It codes for CASSLVGTSGFYNEQFF. Looking up the rest from reference TRBV7-2 and TRBJ2-1 gives the full variable domain: GAGVSQSPSNKVTEKGKDVELRCDPISGHTALYWYRQSLGQGLEFLIYFQGNSAPDKSGLPSDRFSAERTGGSVSTLTIQRTQQEDSAVYLCASSLVGTSGFYNEQFFGPGTRLTVL.

The table lists this clone with a count of one. This rearrangement joins TRBV7-3 to TRBJ2-1; D call uncertain. The germline gives CDR1 SGHTA, CDR2 FQGTGA. With 1 base removed from V and 4 bases from J, the gap between germline ends came to 5 bases. CDR3 length: 13 amino acids. The CDR3, as DNA: TGTGCCAGCAGCTTAAACGCATACAATGAGCAGTTCTTC. It translates to CASSLNAYNEQFF. The full variable domain, its missing parts supplied by reference TRBV7-3 and TRBJ2-1, is GAGVSQTPSNKVTEKGKYVELRCDPISGHTALYWYRQSLGQGPEFLIYFQGTGAADDSGLPNDRFFAVRPEGSVSTLKIQRTERGDSAVYLCASSLNAYNEQFFGPGTRLTVL.

The rearrangement links TRBV7-2 to TRBJ2-7, with 9 bases fitting TRBD1. CDR1 and CDR2 from the germline V gene are SGHTA and FQGNSA. Unmatched junction bases numbered 4, after V lost 2 bases and J lost 5 bases. The length of the CDR3 is 14 residues. The CDR3 nucleotides are TGTGCCAGCAGCTTAAACAGGGGGCTCCACGAGCAGTACTTC. Its translation: CASSLNRGLHEQYF. Filled out from reference TRBV7-2 and TRBJ2-7, the complete variable domain reads GAGVSQSPSNKVTEKGKDVELRCDPISGHTALYWYRQSLGQGLEFLIYFQGNSAPDKSGLPSDRFSAERTGGSVSTLTIQRTQQEDSAVYLCASSLNRGLHEQYFGPGTRLTVT.

V gene TRBV7-8 combines with J gene TRBJ1-4; 10 bases match TRBD1. This CDR3 contains 19 residues. Germline CDR1 reads SGHVS; CDR2 reads FQNEAQ. V was pared by 3 bases and J by 0 bases, with 10 bases of the junction left unmatched. CDR3 protein: CASSFRPRDRGTTNEKLFF. The CDR3, as DNA: TGTGCCAGCAGCTTTAGGCCGAGGGACAGGGGAACAACTAATGAAAAACTGTTTTTT. Together with reference TRBV7-8 and TRBJ1-4, the CDR3 gives the full variable domain: GAGVSQSPRYKVAKRGQDVALRCDPISGHVSLFWYQQALGQGPEFLTYFQNEAQLDKSGLPSDRFFAERPEGSVSTLKIQRTQQEDSAVYLCASSFRPRDRGTTNEKLFFGSGTQLSVL.

This clone turned up a few times. The chain combines TRBV18 with TRBJ2-1; D gene unclear. The CDR3 consists of 12 residues. Trimming stripped 3 bases from V and 16 bases from J, with 16 bases between. Per the germline V gene, CDR1 is KGHSH and CDR2 is LQKENI. In nucleotides, the CDR3 is TGTGCCAGCTCACCTCCCCTGAGAGGTCAATTCTTC. It translates to CASSPPLRGQFF. Filled out from reference TRBV18 and TRBJ2-1, the complete variable domain reads NAGVMQNPRHLVRRRGQEARLRCSPMKGHSHVYWYRQLPEEGLKFMVYLQKENIIDESGMPKERFSAEFPKEGPSILRIQQVVRGDSAAYFCASSPPLRGQFFGPGTRLTVL.